This T cell receptor beta chain derives from a study of blood T cells in healthy people across ages (dated by TCRdb to about 2015). Notes on the research overall: In model experiments, roughly one uniquely barcoded TCR beta cDNA molecule per two T cells was captured by template switching. The study measured age-related changes in TCR beta repertoire diversity using deep sequencing normalized with unique cDNA molecular identifiers. The donors were divided into four age groups: young (average approximately 17 years), middle-aged (around 37), aged (around 67) and long-lived (about 79). For two donors (one aged 18 to 29 and one aged 80 or older), the study analyzed two additional independent replicas of 1 million unique cDNA reads from the same blood draw. Overall results and qualifications from the work: Estimates of total diversity based on one million sequenced T cells were considered lower bounds and underestimates. Conclusive comparison of naive and antigen-experienced compartments was prevented by the profiling of bulk unsorted PBMCs. Observed TCR beta diversity correlated strongly with the percentage of naive T cells measured by flow cytometry. Compared with the aged group, the long-lived group had more naive CD4+ T cells, fewer expanded clones and increased TCR diversity, suggesting age selection. As age increased, observed TCR beta diversity per million T cells dropped in a roughly linear way, and a significant reduction was already evident by age about 36. The CMV infection status of donors was not known, potentially confounding age-related changes in expanded clonotypes.

Cut back by 4 bases and 0 bases, the V and J ends lie 6 bases apart. The CDR3 starts with the cysteine, ends with the phenylalanine, and has 13 residues. The only DNA kept is the CDR3, 39 bases in frame from the first base. The library was made by 5' RACE. TCRdb names Illumina HiSeq 2500 as the instrument used. A second 7 to 11 cycle PCR used a sample-barcoded 5' primer and a J-beta primer mix. Each TCR beta cDNA molecule received a unique molecular identifier from a template-switch 5' adaptor carrying 12 random nucleotides. Each sample yielded at least 3 million CDR3-containing paired-end reads. First-strand cDNA was synthesized from all RNA with the Mint cDNA synthesis kit, primed by a TRBC-specific oligonucleotide. All cDNA was treated with uracil-DNA glycosylase and then went through a first 18-cycle PCR with the universal primers M1SS and BC2_uni_R. The original pipeline was this. For normalization, 1 million high-quality reads, each with a distinct molecular identifier, were randomly selected from each sample. Reads with shared molecular identifiers were discarded instead of being binned into consensus sequences. MiTCR, with a Q25 quality threshold and the strictest error-elimination algorithm, was used for CDR3 identification, clonotype clustering and error correction. A nonparametric unseen species model with Euler transformation was used to estimate a lower bound on total TCR beta diversity. The raw public reads went through TCRdb reprocessing: fastp at Q25, MiXCR clone calling, in-frame beta chains kept. Entries that share a CDR3 protein sequence are merged under the most common genes and DNA. TCRdb's processing, not the study's, gives the V and J calls here. This sample lists roughly 1,100,000 distinct CDR3 sequences; approximately 26% were detected once. Clones ranked in the top ten supply around 0.75% of the sample.

As for this clonotype: The target of this receptor is not known. Base qualities are not recorded, but no much larger clone differs from it by a single base.

The donors were about 40 Caucasian individuals from Russia, aged roughly 6 to 100 years, who were systemically healthy. Around 10 milliliters of peripheral blood were collected from each donor into EDTA-treated Vacutainer tubes. Ficoll-Paque density-gradient centrifugation was used to isolate PBMCs, with at least 7 million obtained per sample. Total RNA was extracted from PBMCs with Trizol reagent, with at least 5 micrograms obtained per sample. The percentages of naive CD45RAhigh/CD27high T cells were determined by flow cytometry on a PBMC aliquot from every donor. The data were also submitted as part of a second study, on T cells of mothers and their children. The second investigation adds: Nine systemically healthy Caucasian individuals, comprising three mothers and their six children, were included as donors. cDNA synthesis used all of the extracted RNA, with 1.5 ug of RNA in each 15 ul reaction. In the second PCR, the M1S primer introduced both the sample barcodes and 2-4 random nucleotides. Each mother yielded over 9.5 million TCR beta CDR3 reads and each child about 3 million reads. Thymic selection shapes the output of TCR recombination in a similar way in related and unrelated pairs, and inherited differences have a minor effect. Normalized repertoire overlap was always slightly but never significantly higher in related than unrelated mother-child pairs. Persistent microchimeric T cell clones were not detected, at a sensitivity of approximately 100 clones per million clonotypes. Deep NGS was used in the study to compare the TCR beta repertoires of mothers and children and to look for features that separate related mother-child pairs from unrelated individuals. The mean age was 40 +/- 4 years for the mothers and approximately 11 +/- 4 years for the children. After adapters were ligated using NEBNext reagents, the libraries underwent 100+100 nt paired-end sequencing on an Illumina HiSeq 2000. To prevent cross-contamination, the mother and child libraries were prepared one month apart and sequenced in separate runs. Each donor had between roughly 450,000 and 2,100,000 distinct TCR beta clonotypes identified. Naive TCR beta clonotypes were estimated from low-frequency clonotypes matched to each donor's FACS-determined naive share, without sorting.

The sequenced sample consisted of blood. This receptor was taken from a girl aged 2-15 years in good health. Recombination joined TRBV12-3 or TRBV12-4 with TRBJ2-5; no confident D gene assignment can be made. CDR3 loop: CASSYGYQETQYF. The DNA sequence is given as TGTGCCAGCAGTTACGGGTACCAAGAGACCCAGTACTTC.